The rows below give T cell receptor beta chains drawn from one sample of a study of technical replicates of blood from a handful of donors. The method was immunoSEQ multiplex PCR; TCRdb's version includes in-frame clones alone and lacks a portion of them. Here the sample spans 75,000 to 95,000 clones, 95% being singletons. Sequencing was done on a sample of T cells isolated from PBMCs. All receptors come from a human donor in good health. Each CDR3 is given with its conserved first and last residue. A D gene is named only where the DNA matches it firmly.

j_call: TRBJ1-2
d_call: .
v_call: TRBV5-5
cdr3_nt: TGTGCCAGCAGCCGAGGGTCGGGTGGCTATGGCTACACCTTC
cdr3_aa: CASSRGSGGYGYTF

j_call: TRBJ2-7
d_call: TRBD1
v_call: TRBV10-3
cdr3_nt: TGTGCCATCAGTGGGGCGGACAGGGAGAGCTCCTACGAGCAGTACTTC
cdr3_aa: CAISGADRESSYEQYF

j_call: TRBJ2-2
d_call: TRBD2
v_call: TRBV7-9
cdr3_nt: TGTGCCAGCAGCCCCCCTGAGGGAGGGCAAGTGCGGGAGCTGTTTTTT
cdr3_aa: CASSPPEGGQVRELFF

j_call: TRBJ2-7
d_call: TRBD1
v_call: TRBV5-5
cdr3_nt: TGTGCCAGCAGCCCAAGGGACAGGGGGGGAGACGAGCAGTACTTC
cdr3_aa: CASSPRDRGGDEQYF

j_call: TRBJ2-1
d_call: .
v_call: TRBV14
cdr3_nt: TGTGCCAGCAGCCAAGGTGGGGGCCGTTACAATGAGCAGTTCTTC
cdr3_aa: CASSQGGGRYNEQFF

j_call: TRBJ2-5
d_call: TRBD1
v_call: TRBV28
cdr3_nt: TGTGCCAGCAGTTCCCAAGACAGGGGGCCCGACAAAGCTTTCCTTCCGGTCCAAGAGACCCAGTACTTC
cdr3_aa: CASSSQDRGPDKAFLPVQETQYF

j_call: TRBJ1-1
d_call: TRBD1
v_call: TRBV2
cdr3_nt: TGTGCCACCAACAGGGGGCTGGGTGCTGAAGCTTTCTTT
cdr3_aa: CATNRGLGAEAFF

j_call: TRBJ2-3
d_call: TRBD1
v_call: TRBV5-1
cdr3_nt: TGCGCCAGCCAGGACAGGGGGTTTGATACGCAGTATTTT
cdr3_aa: CASQDRGFDTQYF

j_call: TRBJ2-7
d_call: TRBD2
v_call: TRBV27
cdr3_nt: TGTGCCAGCAGTCGGCGGGGGAATAGCTACGAGCAGTACTTC
cdr3_aa: CASSRRGNSYEQYF

j_call: TRBJ1-1
d_call: .
v_call: TRBV7-9
cdr3_nt: TGTGCCAGCAGCCCGGGTCTCCGTGAAGCTTTCTTT
cdr3_aa: CASSPGLREAFF

j_call: TRBJ2-1
d_call: .
v_call: TRBV6-5
cdr3_nt: TGTGCCAGCAGTTCTACGGACTATCAGTTCTTC
cdr3_aa: CASSSTDYQFF

j_call: TRBJ2-1
d_call: TRBD1
v_call: TRBV13
cdr3_nt: TGTGCCAGCAGAAAAAGGACAGGGGACGCTACCAAATCTCAGTTCTTC
cdr3_aa: CASRKRTGDATKSQFF

j_call: TRBJ1-2
d_call: .
v_call: TRBV4-2
cdr3_nt: TGTGCCAGCAGCCAAACCGGGGACTATGGCTACACCTTC
cdr3_aa: CASSQTGDYGYTF

j_call: TRBJ1-3
d_call: TRBD1
v_call: TRBV7-8
cdr3_nt: TGTGCCAGCAGCCGTGTGACAGGGGCTGGAAACACCATATATTTT
cdr3_aa: CASSRVTGAGNTIYF

j_call: TRBJ2-1
d_call: TRBD2
v_call: TRBV27
cdr3_nt: TGTGCCAGCAGCCATATTACCGTTGGCGGGAGGCCCTCCAATGAGCAGTTCTTC
cdr3_aa: CASSHITVGGRPSNEQFF

j_call: TRBJ2-1
d_call: TRBD2
v_call: TRBV13
cdr3_nt: TGTGCCAGCAGCTTACGCCCCCGGGGGGAATTCAATGAGCAGTTCTTC
cdr3_aa: CASSLRPRGEFNEQFF

j_call: TRBJ1-1
d_call: .
v_call: TRBV5-1
cdr3_nt: TGCGCCAGCAGCACAGACCCAAATAAAGGTGATGAAGCTTTCTTT
cdr3_aa: CASSTDPNKGDEAFF

j_call: TRBJ2-1
d_call: TRBD2
v_call: TRBV6-4
cdr3_nt: TGTGCCAGCAGTAGGACTAGCGGGGGTGTTAATGAGCAGTTCTTC
cdr3_aa: CASSRTSGGVNEQFF

j_call: TRBJ2-2
d_call: .
v_call: TRBV28
cdr3_nt: TGTGCCAGCAACCGGCTAGCGAAAAACACCGGGGAGCTGTTTTTT
cdr3_aa: CASNRLAKNTGELFF

j_call: TRBJ2-2
d_call: .
v_call: TRBV7-6
cdr3_nt: TGTGCCAGCAGCTTAAGGGTAGAGGGCTCCACCGGGGAGCTGTTTTTT
cdr3_aa: CASSLRVEGSTGELFF

j_call: TRBJ1-2
d_call: TRBD1
v_call: TRBV9
cdr3_nt: TGTGCCAGCAGCGCAGGGACAGGGAATGGCTACACCTTC
cdr3_aa: CASSAGTGNGYTF

j_call: TRBJ1-5
d_call: .
v_call: TRBV28
cdr3_nt: TGTGCCAGCAAGACCCCGGCACAGGGTGATACTCAGCCCCAGCATTTT
cdr3_aa: CASKTPAQGDTQPQHF

j_call: TRBJ1-5
d_call: TRBD1
v_call: TRBV5-6
cdr3_nt: TGTGCCAGCAGCTACGGACAGGGGGGCAATCAGCCCCAGCATTTT
cdr3_aa: CASSYGQGGNQPQHF

j_call: TRBJ1-1
d_call: TRBD1
v_call: TRBV6-5
cdr3_nt: TGTGCCAGCAGTGGCAGGGGGCTTAACACTGAAGCTTTCTTT
cdr3_aa: CASSGRGLNTEAFF

j_call: TRBJ2-1
d_call: .
v_call: TRBV28
cdr3_nt: TGTGCCAGCGGACTAACATGGCGCAATGAGCAGTTCTTC
cdr3_aa: CASGLTWRNEQFF

j_call: TRBJ2-7
d_call: TRBD2
v_call: TRBV5-1
cdr3_nt: TGCGCCAGCAGCTTGGGACTAGCGGGGACCTACGAGCAGTACTTC
cdr3_aa: CASSLGLAGTYEQYF

j_call: TRBJ1-2
d_call: .
v_call: TRBV7-9
cdr3_nt: TGTGCCAGCAGCTTAGTTGCTATTCACACCTTC
cdr3_aa: CASSLVAIHTF

j_call: TRBJ2-7
d_call: .
v_call: TRBV5-1
cdr3_nt: TGCGCCAGCAGTTTGGCCGGGAGTGATTACGAGCAGTACTTC
cdr3_aa: CASSLAGSDYEQYF